This TCR beta chain is from a study of CD8+ T cells in alopecia areata. The CDR3 length is 14 residues. V lost 4 bases to trimming and J lost 0 bases; unmatched junction nucleotides: 2. Germline V gene lookup returns CDR1 SGHRS and CDR2 YFSETQ. PBMC-derived CD4+ and CD8+ T cells were sorted. Points on this clone: Its antigen is not known.

General study results and limits: Normal scalp showed lower clonality than lesional scalp, especially alopecia totalis/universalis. Unlike in mice, where it was clearer, TCR sharing across patients was less clear, possibly HLA-related. There were also resident alphabeta T cells of normal skin sequenced in scalp samples.

After isolation, RNA underwent reverse transcription to generate cDNA as the sequencing template. Measured with immunoSEQ multiplex PCR; TCRdb has only the in-frame clones, and not every one. The profile shows about 110,000 clones, roughly 64% of them singletons. This chain connects TRBV5-1 to TRBJ1-1; 8 nucleotides match TRBD1. Specimen: CD8+ T cells sorted from blood. The TCR sequence derives from a human donor in good health. The CDR3 DNA sequence: TGCGCCAGCAGCCCAGGGGGCATGAACACTGAAGCTTTCTTT. Its translation: CASSPGGMNTEAFF. Complete variable domain (other parts from reference TRBV5-1 and TRBJ1-1): KAGVTQTPRYLIKTRGQQVTLSCSPISGHRSVSWYQQTPGQGLQFLFEYFSETQRNKGNFPGRFSGRQFSNSRSEMNVSTLELGDSALYLCASSPGGMNTEAFFGQGTRLTVV.